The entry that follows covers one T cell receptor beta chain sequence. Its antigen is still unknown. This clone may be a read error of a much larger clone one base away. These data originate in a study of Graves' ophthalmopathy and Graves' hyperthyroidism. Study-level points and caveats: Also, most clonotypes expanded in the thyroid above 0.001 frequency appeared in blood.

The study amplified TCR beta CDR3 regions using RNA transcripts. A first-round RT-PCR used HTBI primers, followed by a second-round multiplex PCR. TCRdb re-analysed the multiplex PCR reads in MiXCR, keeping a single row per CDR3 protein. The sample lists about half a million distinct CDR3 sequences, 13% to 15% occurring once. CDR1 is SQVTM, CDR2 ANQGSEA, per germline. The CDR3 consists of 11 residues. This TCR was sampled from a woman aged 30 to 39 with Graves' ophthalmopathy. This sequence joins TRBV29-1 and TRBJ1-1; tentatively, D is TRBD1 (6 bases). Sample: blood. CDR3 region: CSVQDSTEACF. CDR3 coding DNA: TGCAGCGTCCAGGACAGCACCGAAGCTTGCTTT. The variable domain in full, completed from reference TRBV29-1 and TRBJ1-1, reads SAVISQKPSRDICQRGTSLTIQCQVDSQVTMMFWYRQQPGQSLTLIATANQGSEATYESGFVIDKFPISRPNLTFSTLTVSNMSPEDSSIYLCSVQDSTEACFGQGTRLTVV.